The 27 T cell receptor beta chains listed next were all sequenced from one sample in a study of cytomegalovirus exposure and HLA in healthy donors. PCR involved 60 Vbeta and 13 Jbeta primers. The protocol was immunoSEQ multiplex PCR, while the TCRdb copy is restricted to in-frame clones and leaves out a portion. The sample has roughly 190,000 clones; more than 75% are singletons. Source material: PBMCs. These receptors all stem from a woman under 30 in good health and CMV-seronegative.

The chain has TRBV4-1 and TRBJ2-2; TRBD1 aligns across 8 bases. J lost 4 bases, V lost 4 bases, and 5 bases had no gene match. Germline lookup yields CDR1 MGHRA and CDR2 YSYEKL. The length of the CDR3 is 15 residues. The chain's CDR3 is CASSPQGEGTGELFF. DNA for the CDR3: TGCGCCAGCAGCCCACAGGGGGAAGGCACCGGGGAGCTGTTTTTT.

V is TRBV7-2 and J is TRBJ2-3; TRBD1 matches 7 bases. Germline V CDR1 and CDR2: SGHTA, FQGNSA. Trimming cost V 5 bases and J 3 bases; bases outside gene matches: 5. This CDR3 is built from 14 residues. The CDR3 reads CASSQTGQTDTQYF. The CDR3 nucleotides are TGTGCCAGCAGCCAAACGGGACAGACAGATACGCAGTATTTT.

The rearrangement joins TRBV7-2 to TRBJ2-7; tentatively, D is TRBD1 (6 bases). The CDR3 is 15 amino acids. Germline loops: CDR1 SGHTA, CDR2 FQGNSA. Trimming shortened V by 3 bases and J by 0 bases, and 12 bases separated the two germline ends. The CDR3 region has the DNA TGTGCCAGCAGCTTCAACAGGGATTTCTCCTACGAGCAGTACTTC. Its protein product is CASSFNRDFSYEQYF.

In DNA, the CDR3 is TGTGCCAGCAGTTACTCGGGGGCAGGGAATGAAAAACTGTTTTTT. It translates to CASSYSGAGNEKLFF. The chain is built from TRBV6-5 and TRBJ1-4, with D perhaps matching TRBD1 (6 bases). Trimming shortened V by 0 bases and J by 5 bases, and 10 bases separated the two germline ends. The CDR3 consists of 15 residues. Germline V gene data show CDR1 as MNHEY and CDR2 as SVGAGI.

The chain has TRBV10-3 and TRBJ2-5, with TRBD2 identical over 9 bases. CDR3 size: 14 residues. V was clipped by 4 bases and J by 3 bases; unmatched bases: 3. CDR1 and CDR2 (germline): ENHRY, SYGVKD. CDR3: CAISGSGREETQYF. The CDR3 coding sequence is TGTGCCATCAGTGGTAGCGGGAGAGAAGAGACCCAGTACTTC.

This clone was observed a single time. This rearrangement joins TRBV28 to TRBJ2-5; unclear D gene. The V and J ends lost 5 bases and 5 bases respectively, with 15 bases between them. The CDR3 runs to 14 residues. Germline V lookup: CDR1 MDHEN, CDR2 SYDVKM. CDR3 DNA: TGTGCCAGCAGTAGTAGTCGAGGTTGGGAGACCCAGTACTTC. As protein: CASSSSRGWETQYF.

The CDR3 sequence: CASSQAFRGLYGYTF. The DNA of the CDR3 is TGTGCCAGCAGCCAAGCTTTCAGGGGGCTCTATGGCTACACCTTC. V is TRBV14 and J is TRBJ1-2, with TRBD1 identical over 8 bases. After removal of 1 base from V and 4 bases from J, the junction contained 5 bases not matched to a gene. Germline CDR1 is SGHDN and CDR2 is FVKESK. CDR3 length: 15 amino acids.

V gene TRBV7-4 combines with J gene TRBJ2-3; D remains ambiguous. The CDR3 runs to 12 residues. The V end lost 5 bases, the J end lost 8 bases, and 11 bases lay between the germline ends. Germline V lookup: CDR1 SGHVT, CDR2 SQSDAQ. CDR3: CASSPKHATQYF. DNA for the CDR3: TGTGCCAGCAGCCCAAAACACGCTACGCAGTATTTT.

This chain links TRBV27 with TRBJ1-1; D gene ambiguous. Germline V gene lookup returns CDR1 MNHEY and CDR2 SMNVEV (reference sequence). V was shortened by 7 bases and J by 4 bases, with 16 bases between the two germline ends. The CDR3 sequence is 14 residues long. Here the CDR3 DNA reads TGTGCCAGCACTTCCCGCCCGGAGGCCACTGAAGCTTTCTTT. Amino acid sequence: CASTSRPEATEAFF.

Worth noting for this clone: This CDR3 is also generated by other DNA sequences in the sample. The chain combines TRBV6-5 with TRBJ1-1; TRBD1 is a possible D gene (6 bases). The germline gives CDR1 MNHEY, CDR2 SVGAGI. The CDR3 has 15 amino acids. V gave up 8 bases and J gave up 8 bases, with 24 bases separating them. In DNA, the CDR3 is TGTGCCAGCCAAACAGGGACGGGATGGCCTGCCGAAGCTTTCTTT. Translated: CASQTGTGWPAEAFF.

The chain links TRBV18 to TRBJ2-3, with D possibly matching TRBD1 (5 bases). CDR3 length equals 15 residues. V shed 2 bases and J shed 4 bases, with 13 bases lying between them. Germline V gives CDR1 KGHSH, CDR2 LQKENI. The CDR3 DNA reads TGTGCCAGCTCACCAGAGATAGGCAGGGCAGATACGCAGTATTTT. Encoded protein: CASSPEIGRADTQYF. The full variable domain, its missing parts supplied by reference TRBV18 and TRBJ2-3, is NAGVMQNPRHLVRRRGQEARLRCSPMKGHSHVYWYRQLPEEGLKFMVYLQKENIIDESGMPKERFSAEFPKEGPSILRIQQVVRGDSAAYFCASSPEIGRADTQYFGPGTRLTVL.

The J gene is TRBJ2-5, the V gene TRBV5-1; possibly TRBD2 for D (6 bases). Germline loops: CDR1 SGHRS, CDR2 YFSETQ. V lost 4 bases, J lost 4 bases, and 14 bases lay in between. The CDR3 covers 14 residues. CDR3 in amino acids: CASSPGVEGETQYF. CDR3 DNA sequence: TGCGCCAGCAGCCCGGGGGTGGAAGGAGAGACCCAGTACTTC.

The DNA of the CDR3 is TGCGCCAGCAGAGTGCGCGATTCACCCCTCCACTTT. It specifies CASRVRDSPLHF. The chain has TRBV10-1 and TRBJ1-6; no clear D gene. CDR3 length: 12 residues. CDR1 is WNHNN, CDR2 SYGVQD, per germline (reference sequence). V was shortened by 6 bases and J by 8 bases, with 8 bases between the two germline ends.

The chain employs TRBV19 and TRBJ2-7, with D possibly TRBD1 on 5 matching bases. The CDR3 totals 14 residues. The V gene lost 4 bases and the J gene lost 2 bases, with 12 bases spanning the gap. CDR1 is LNHDA and CDR2 is SQIVND in the germline V gene (reference sequence). The CDR3 bases are TGTGCCAGTAGTACTGACAGACCGACCTACGAGCAGTACTTC. Protein sequence: CASSTDRPTYEQYF.

V usage is TRBV27 and J usage is TRBJ2-3; TRBD2 matches at 11 bases. The V and J ends lost 6 bases and 0 bases, in that order; junction bases with no gene match: 2. The germline gives CDR1 MNHEY, CDR2 SMNVEV (reference sequence). This CDR3 comprises 15 residues. Written as DNA, the CDR3 is TGTGCCAGCAGGAGGACTAGCGGGAGCACAGATACGCAGTATTTT. Translated: CASRRTSGSTDTQYF.

The V gene is TRBV28, the J gene TRBJ2-5, with a possible D match to TRBD2 (6 bases). V was shortened by 6 bases and J by 1 base, with 9 bases between the two germline ends. CDR1 is MDHEN, CDR2 SYDVKM, per germline. The CDR3 sequence is 13 residues long. The CDR3, as DNA: TGTGCCAGCAGCCCCGGGGGCCAAGAGACCCAGTACTTC. As protein: CASSPGGQETQYF.

This chain uses TRBV7-2 with TRBJ2-3; possible D gene TRBD2, 5 bases. V lost 1 base and J lost 10, with 18 bases in between. The CDR3 extends over 15 amino acids. CDR1 and CDR2 from the germline V gene are SGHTA and FQGNSA. CDR3 region: CASSLGEGFFSPQYF. DNA of the CDR3: TGTGCCAGCAGCTTAGGAGAGGGCTTCTTCTCCCCGCAGTATTTT. Variable domain in full (rest from reference TRBV7-2 and TRBJ2-3): GAGVSQSPSNKVTEKGKDVELRCDPISGHTALYWYRQSLGQGLEFLIYFQGNSAPDKSGLPSDRFSAERTGGSVSTLTIQRTQQEDSAVYLCASSLGEGFFSPQYFGPGTRLTVL.

This rearrangement joins TRBV20-1 to TRBJ1-2; D is possibly TRBD1 (6 bases). The CDR3 spans 11 residues. CDR1 and CDR2 from the germline V gene are DFQATT and SNEGSKA (reference sequence). Trimming took off 4 bases at V and 8 bases at J, with 11 bases between the two ends. CDR3 in amino acids: CSAIYREGYTF. The CDR3 DNA sequence: TGCAGTGCTATTTACAGGGAAGGCTACACCTTC.

The chain couples TRBV2 to TRBJ2-5; a possible D gene is TRBD1 (5 bases). V was cut by 2 bases and J by 10 bases, with 14 bases left in between. In germline, CDR1 is SNHLY, CDR2 FYNNEI. The CDR3 is 13 residues long. This CDR3 reads CASSELGRVDQYF. The CDR3 DNA is TGTGCCAGCAGTGAACTGGGCAGGGTGGACCAGTACTTC.

The CDR3 DNA follows: TGTGCCAGCAGCCCGCGGGTCTCCGAAAACATTCAGTACTTC. This translates into CASSPRVSENIQYF. This rearrangement joins TRBV7-9 to TRBJ2-4; tentative D call: TRBD2 (5 bases). Trimming stripped 5 bases from V and 5 bases from J, with 13 bases between. The length of the CDR3 is 14 residues. Germline-derived CDR1 and CDR2 are SEHNR and FQNEAQ (reference sequence).

The chain uses TRBV20-1 and TRBJ2-1; 7 nucleotides match TRBD1. Trimming cost V 5 bases and J 16 bases; bases outside gene matches: 11. This CDR3 is 11 amino acids long. Germline assignment: CDR1 DFQATT and CDR2 SNEGSKA (reference sequence). The CDR3 DNA reads as TGCAGTGCTCCCTTGGGGACAGATGCCTTCTTC. Translated: CSAPLGTDAFF.

The chain links TRBV28 to TRBJ2-1; 7 nucleotides match TRBD2. This CDR3 comprises 14 residues. The V segment lost 6 bases and the J segment 4 bases; nucleotides outside the gene matches: 6. Germline V gives CDR1 MDHEN, CDR2 SYDVKM. The CDR3 protein is CASRAGSIYNEQFF. The CDR3 DNA sequence: TGTGCCAGCAGAGCGGGGTCTATTTACAATGAGCAGTTCTTC.

V gene TRBV7-6 combines with J gene TRBJ2-3, with 16 bases lining up with TRBD2. The V and J ends lost 4 bases and 0 bases, in that order; junction bases with no gene match: 4. The CDR3 has 18 amino acids. Germline loops: CDR1 SGHVS, CDR2 FNYEAQ. The DNA for the CDR3 is TGTGCCAGCAGCTCGCCGGGACTAGCGGGAGGGAGCACAGATACGCAGTATTTT. The encoded protein is CASSSPGLAGGSTDTQYF. Filled out from reference TRBV7-6 and TRBJ2-3, the complete variable domain reads GAGVSQSPRYKVTKRGQDVALRCDPISGHVSLYWYRQALGQGPEFLTYFNYEAQQDKSGLPNDRFSAERPEGSISTLTIQRTEQRDSAMYRCASSSPGLAGGSTDTQYFGPGTRLTVL.

CDR3 bases: TGTGCCAGCAGTTACTCGACAGGGGTAGATTCACCCCTCCACTTT. It yields the protein CASSYSTGVDSPLHF. The chain employs TRBV6-5 and TRBJ1-6; 8 nucleotides match TRBD1. Trimming cost V 0 bases and J 8 bases; bases outside gene matches: 3. CDR1 is MNHEY, CDR2 SVGAGI, per germline. The CDR3 sequence is 15 residues long.

The rearrangement uses TRBV9 and TRBJ2-7; the D gene is possibly TRBD2 (5 bases). This CDR3 has 13 residues. The V end was cut by 0 bases, the J end by 2 bases, with 6 bases between. Germline loops: CDR1 SGDLS, CDR2 YYNGEE. CDR3 nucleotides: TGTGCCAGCAGCGTAGGGAGGACCTACGAGCAGTACTTC. The encoded protein is CASSVGRTYEQYF.

This CDR3 is CASRRTGTNEKLFF. The DNA of the CDR3 is TGTGCCAGCAGGAGGACAGGGACTAATGAAAAACTGTTTTTT. The rearrangement links TRBV6-1 to TRBJ1-4; TRBD1 matches at 8 bases. The CDR3 totals 14 residues. Trimming took 6 bases from V and 2 from J; bases not matched to a gene: 2. Germline values: CDR1 MNHNS, CDR2 SASEGT.

The chain has TRBV10-3 and TRBJ2-7; the match to TRBD1 covers 9 bases. J gave up 2 bases and V 1 base, and 6 bases lay outside the gene matches. The CDR3 consists of 16 residues. CDR1 ENHRY and CDR2 SYGVKD come from the germline V gene. CDR3 in DNA: TGTGCCATCAGTGAGTGGGGACAGGGACTTACCTACGAGCAGTACTTC. This sequence encodes CAISEWGQGLTYEQYF.